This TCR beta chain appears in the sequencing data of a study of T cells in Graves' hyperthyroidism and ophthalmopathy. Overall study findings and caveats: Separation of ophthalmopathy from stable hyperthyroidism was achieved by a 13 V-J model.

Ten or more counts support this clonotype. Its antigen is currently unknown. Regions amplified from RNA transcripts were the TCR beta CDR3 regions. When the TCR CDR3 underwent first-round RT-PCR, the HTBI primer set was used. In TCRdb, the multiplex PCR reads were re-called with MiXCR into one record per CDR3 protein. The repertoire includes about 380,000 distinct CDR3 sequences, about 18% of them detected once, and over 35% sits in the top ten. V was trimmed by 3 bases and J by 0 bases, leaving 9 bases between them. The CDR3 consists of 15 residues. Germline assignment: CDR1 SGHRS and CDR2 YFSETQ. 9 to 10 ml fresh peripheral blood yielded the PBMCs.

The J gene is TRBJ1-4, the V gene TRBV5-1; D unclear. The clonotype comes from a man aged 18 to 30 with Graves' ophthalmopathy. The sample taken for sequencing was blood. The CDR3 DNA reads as TGCGCCAGCAGCTACGGCAGTGCAACTAATGAAAAACTGTTTTTT. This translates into CASSYGSATNEKLFF. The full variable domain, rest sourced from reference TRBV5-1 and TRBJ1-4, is KAGVTQTPRYLIKTRGQQVTLSCSPISGHRSVSWYQQTPGQGLQFLFEYFSETQRNKGNFPGRFSGRQFSNSRSEMNVSTLELGDSALYLCASSYGSATNEKLFFGSGTQLSVL.